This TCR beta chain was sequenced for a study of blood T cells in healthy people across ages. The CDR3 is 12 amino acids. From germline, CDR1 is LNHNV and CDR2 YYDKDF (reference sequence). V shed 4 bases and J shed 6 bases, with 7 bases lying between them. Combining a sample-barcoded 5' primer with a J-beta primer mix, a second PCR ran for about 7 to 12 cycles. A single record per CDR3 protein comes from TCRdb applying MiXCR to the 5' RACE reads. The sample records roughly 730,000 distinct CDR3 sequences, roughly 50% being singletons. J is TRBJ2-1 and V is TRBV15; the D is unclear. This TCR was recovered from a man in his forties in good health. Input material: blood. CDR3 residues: CATSTSPNEQFF. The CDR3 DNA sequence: TGTGCCACCAGCACGAGTCCCAATGAGCAGTTCTTC.